The TCR beta chain under discussion was sequenced for a study of beta chain features in type 1 diabetes. Study outcomes and limitations: Type 1 diabetes patients had moderately but significantly shorter TCRB CDR3s in all four CD4+ subsets.

The CDR3 has 14 residues. Germline CDR1 reads ENHRY; CDR2 reads SYGVKD. The V end lost 4 bases, the J end lost 7 bases, and 11 bases lay between the germline ends. Of the isolated RNA, all was reverse transcribed, and so the sequenced material was expressed TCRB transcripts. Using immunoSEQ multiplex PCR, the repertoire was profiled, and TCRdb retains in-frame clones only, with some absent. The sample includes more than 300,000 clones, 9.3% of them seen just once. This clone came up many times. The antigen is undetermined. The chain uses TRBV10-3 and TRBJ1-6; D possibly corresponds to TRBD1 (5 bases). This TCR derives from a man younger than 40 with type 1 diabetes. Sequencing input: central memory CD4+ T cells from blood. The DNA of the CDR3 is TGTGCCATCAGTGTCGGGACTAGGAATTCACCCCTCCACTTT. It codes for CAISVGTRNSPLHF.